This TCR beta chain was observed in a study of T cells in Graves' hyperthyroidism and ophthalmopathy. From RNA transcripts, TCR beta CDR3 regions were amplified. Researchers ran a first-round RT-PCR on the TCR CDR3 using the HTBI primer set. TCRdb re-called the multiplex PCR reads through MiXCR, storing one row per CDR3 protein. This table has fewer than 600,000 distinct CDR3 sequences, around 14% appearing once. The hyperthyroidism patients had all been newly diagnosed, and their disease duration was under 2 months. Their ages ranged from 18 to 65 years. This clonotype was sampled from a young woman with Graves' hyperthyroidism. Sequencing was done on a sample of blood.

The CDR3 loop is CASRRGQGVSYNEQFF. In nucleotides, the CDR3 is TGTGCCAGCAGACGAGGACAGGGGGTATCCTACAATGAGCAGTTCTTC. The chain joins TRBV6-1 to TRBJ2-1; 10 bases are a match to TRBD1. This CDR3 is 16 amino acids long. V trimming: 6 bases; J trimming: 1 base; junction bases outside the gene matches: 6. CDR1 and CDR2 from the germline V gene are MNHNS and SASEGT.